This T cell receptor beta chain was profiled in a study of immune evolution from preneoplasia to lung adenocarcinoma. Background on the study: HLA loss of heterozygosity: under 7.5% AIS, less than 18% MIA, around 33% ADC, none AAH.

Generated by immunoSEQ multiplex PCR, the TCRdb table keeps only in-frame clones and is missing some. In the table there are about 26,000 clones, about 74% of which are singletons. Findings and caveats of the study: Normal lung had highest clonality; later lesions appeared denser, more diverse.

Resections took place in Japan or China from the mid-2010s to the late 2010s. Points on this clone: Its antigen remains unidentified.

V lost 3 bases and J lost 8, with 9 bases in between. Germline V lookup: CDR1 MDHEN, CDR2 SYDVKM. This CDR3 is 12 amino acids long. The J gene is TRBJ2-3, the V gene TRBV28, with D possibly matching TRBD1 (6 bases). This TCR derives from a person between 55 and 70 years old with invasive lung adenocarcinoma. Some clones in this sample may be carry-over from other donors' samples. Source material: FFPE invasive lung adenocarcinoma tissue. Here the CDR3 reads CASSFRGGTQYF. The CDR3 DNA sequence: TGTGCCAGCAGTTTCAGGGGCGGTACGCAGTATTTT.